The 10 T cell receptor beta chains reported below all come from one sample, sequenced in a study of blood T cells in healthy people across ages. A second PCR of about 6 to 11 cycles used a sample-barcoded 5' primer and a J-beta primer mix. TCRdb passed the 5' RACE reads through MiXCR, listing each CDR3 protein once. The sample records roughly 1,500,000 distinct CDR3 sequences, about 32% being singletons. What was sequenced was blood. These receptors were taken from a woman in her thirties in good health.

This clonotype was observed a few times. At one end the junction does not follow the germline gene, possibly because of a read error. For the CDR3, the DNA is TGTGCCATCGGTGAACGAGAGACCCAGTACTTC. Its protein product is CAIGERETQYF. The chain combines TRBV10-3 with TRBJ2-5; D is unresolved. This CDR3 contains 11 residues. The germline CDR1 and CDR2 sequences are ENHRY and SYGVKD.

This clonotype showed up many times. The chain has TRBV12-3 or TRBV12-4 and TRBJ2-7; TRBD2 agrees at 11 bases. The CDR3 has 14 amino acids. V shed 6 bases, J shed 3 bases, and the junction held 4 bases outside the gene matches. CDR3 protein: CASSLAGGHYEQYF. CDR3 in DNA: TGTGCCAGCAGCCTAGCGGGGGGACACTACGAGCAGTACTTC.

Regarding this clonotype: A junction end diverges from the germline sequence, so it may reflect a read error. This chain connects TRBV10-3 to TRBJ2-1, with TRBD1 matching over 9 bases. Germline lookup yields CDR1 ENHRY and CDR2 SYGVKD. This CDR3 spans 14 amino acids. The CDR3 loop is CAISRDREYSEQFF. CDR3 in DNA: TGTGCCATCAGTAGGGACAGGGAATACAGTGAGCAGTTCTTC.

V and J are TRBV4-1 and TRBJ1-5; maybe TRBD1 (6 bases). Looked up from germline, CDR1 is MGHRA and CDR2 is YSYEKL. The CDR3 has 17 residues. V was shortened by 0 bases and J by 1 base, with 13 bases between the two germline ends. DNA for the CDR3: TGCGCCAGCAGCCAAGATGGAGGGGGGGCCAGCAATCAGCCCCAGCATTTT. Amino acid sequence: CASSQDGGGASNQPQHF.

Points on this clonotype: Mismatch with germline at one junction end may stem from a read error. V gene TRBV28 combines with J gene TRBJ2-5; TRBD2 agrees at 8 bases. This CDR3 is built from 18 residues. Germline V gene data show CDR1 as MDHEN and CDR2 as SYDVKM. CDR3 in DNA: TGTGCCAGCAGTACCCCTCAACCTGGCGGGAGGACCCAAGAGACCCAGTGCTTC. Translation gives CASSTPQPGGRTQETQCF.

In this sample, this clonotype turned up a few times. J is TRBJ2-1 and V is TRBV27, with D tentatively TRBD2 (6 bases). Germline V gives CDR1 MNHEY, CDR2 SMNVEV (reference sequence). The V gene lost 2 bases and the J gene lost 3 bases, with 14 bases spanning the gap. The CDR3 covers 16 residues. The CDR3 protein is CASSLVADNYYNEQFF. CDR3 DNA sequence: TGTGCCAGCAGTTTAGTAGCGGACAACTACTACAATGAGCAGTTCTTC.

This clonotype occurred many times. DNA of the CDR3: TGCAGCGTTGTACCGGGACAGGGATCGACAGATACGCAGTATTTT. The encoded protein is CSVVPGQGSTDTQYF. V gene TRBV29-1 combines with J gene TRBJ2-3; 9 bases are shared with TRBD1. V lost 4 bases, J lost 3 bases, and 8 bases stayed unmatched. CDR3 size: 15 residues. Germline loops: CDR1 SQVTM, CDR2 ANQGSEA.

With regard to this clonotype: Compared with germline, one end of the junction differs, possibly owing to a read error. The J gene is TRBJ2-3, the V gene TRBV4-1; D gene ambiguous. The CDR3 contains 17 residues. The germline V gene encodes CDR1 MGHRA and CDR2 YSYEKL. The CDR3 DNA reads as TGCGCCGGCAGCCAGGATTTGGACCGTCGGTGGGCAGATACGCAGTATTTT. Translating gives CAGSQDLDRRWADTQYF.

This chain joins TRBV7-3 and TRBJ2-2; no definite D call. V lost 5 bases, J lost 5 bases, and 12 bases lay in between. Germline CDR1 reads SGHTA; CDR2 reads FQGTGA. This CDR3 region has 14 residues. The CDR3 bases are TGTGCCAGCAGCCCCCTGAGAGATACCGGGGAGCTGTTTTTT. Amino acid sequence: CASSPLRDTGELFF. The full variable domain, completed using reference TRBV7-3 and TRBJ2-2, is GAGVSQTPSNKVTEKGKYVELRCDPISGHTALYWYRQSLGQGPEFLIYFQGTGAADDSGLPNDRFFAVRPEGSVSTLKIQRTERGDSAVYLCASSPLRDTGELFFGEGSRLTVL.

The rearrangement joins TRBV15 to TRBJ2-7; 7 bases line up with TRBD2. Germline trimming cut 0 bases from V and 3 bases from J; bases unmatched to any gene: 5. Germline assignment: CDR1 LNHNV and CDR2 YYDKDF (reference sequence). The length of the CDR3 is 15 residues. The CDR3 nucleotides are TGTGCCACCAGCAGAGATGGGGGGGAATTCTACGAGCAGTACTTC. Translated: CATSRDGGEFYEQYF. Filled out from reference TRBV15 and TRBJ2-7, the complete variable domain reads DAMVIQNPRYQVTQFGKPVTLSCSQTLNHNVMYWYQQKSSQAPKLLFHYYDKDFNNEADTPDNFQSRRPNTSFCFLDIRSPGLGDTAMYLCATSRDGGEFYEQYFGPGTRLTVT.